This TCR beta chain was sequenced in a study of beta chain features in type 1 diabetes (dated by TCRdb to the late 2010s). In terms of the full investigation: Mean age, gender distribution, total cell number and subset yield did not differ between patients and healthy donors. Regulatory and stem cell-like memory subsets were isolated from only 8 patients and roughly 8 healthy donors, whereas naive and central memory subsets came from all 30 or so donors. A total of roughly 100 million sorted cells were examined across all samples, and a strong correlation was observed between cell number per subset and RNA yield. In the study, TCRB repertoires of sorted circulating CD4+ T cell subsets from recently diagnosed type 1 diabetes patients were compared with those of matched healthy donors. What the authors observed across the whole study: Naive, central memory and regulatory TCRB repertoires appeared to be more similar among patients than among healthy donors. Because cDNA was sequenced instead of genomic DNA, activated cells with high expression could be over-represented, although the groups did not differ in activation or CD3 levels. PCR might favor shorter templates, but patient and control samples were amplified and corrected together, so any skew would affect both groups equally. Because the HLA sub-analyses included only small numbers of individuals, any influence of HLA type on TCRB rearrangement was left unresolved. Patients with type 1 diabetes made fewer insertions and deleted more nucleotides at VDJ recombination sites, implying thymic rearrangement abnormalities. A moderate but significant shortening of TCRB CDR3 length was observed in type 1 diabetes patients in all four CD4+ subsets.

The entire amount of isolated RNA was reverse transcribed using the High Capacity cDNA Reverse Transcription Kit, so the sequenced TCRB transcripts were expressed ones. Deep immunoSEQ sequencing was applied to naive, central memory and regulatory T cell samples, giving an average of about 3.57 million total reads per sample. After sorted cells were lysed in RLT buffer, RNA was extracted with DNase-treated RNeasy Micro or Mini kits, with the choice depending on cell number. Each cell subset was processed separately to prevent cross-contamination, with patient and healthy donor samples processed together. Using the immunoSEQ multiplex PCR, TCRB sequences were amplified from cDNA into 87-bp fragments spanning the CDR3 region. The amplicons were sequenced using the Illumina HiSeq platform. In the source study's methods: PCR bias was computationally corrected using synthetic template baselines, reads within Hamming distance 2 were collapsed, and singletons that could not be merged were discarded. By aligning reads against IMGT, V, D and J genes, CDR3 length, and insertions or deletions at six rearrangement sites were assigned. Clonotype counts were normalized to sorted cell number within each subset before computing true diversity and Gini coefficients with the tcR R package. Repertoire sharing was quantified using the overlap coefficient calculated on TCRB nucleotide sequences. Out-of-frame TCRB sequences from naive cells were analyzed as a proxy for the pre-selection repertoire. In TCRdb, the immuneACCESS table is reduced to in-frame sequences with V and J assigned. These tables do not hold every clone; where another copy was compared, an unresolved V gene accounts for under half, and the others remain unexplained. Clonal size and the V and J genes are those of that table, whereas D and trimming came from the DNA. The sample contains about 360,000 clones, around an eighth of them found a single time. Together, the top ten hold roughly 0.015% of the sample.

Each donor gave one peripheral blood draw, averaging approximately 0.11 L, which was collected into heparinised tubes. A BD FACSAria II and a panel including CD45RO, CCR7, CD25, CD127, CD95 and CD27 were used to sort naive, central memory, regulatory and stem cell-like memory CD4+ T cells. Every sorted population had a purity above 95%. PBMCs were isolated immediately by Lymphoprep density gradient centrifugation and stained directly without culture. So that batch effects would be minimized, each experiment stained and sorted samples in pairs, pairing one healthy donor with one patient. About this clone itself: This receptor's antigen is unknown. Within one base of it there is no much larger clone, and no base qualities were kept.

The CDR3 starts with the cysteine, ends with the phenylalanine, and has 14 residues. The retained sequence is limited to the CDR3, 42 bases, with the frame set at the first base. V is clipped by 3 bases and J by 5 bases, and the sequence between their germline boundaries is 13 bases long. The germline V gene specifies SGHTA as CDR1 and FQGNSA as CDR2. Specimen: naive CD4+ T cells from blood. The cell subset or site label on this specimen signifies: true naive CD4+ T cells. The TCR originated in a man between 18 and 29 years old in good health. The V and J segments used are TRBV7-2 and TRBJ2-5; the D gene is perhaps TRBD1, on 5 matching bases. The bases are TGTGCCAGCAGCTTGGCAGGGTCCGGGGAGACCCAGTACTTC. Its coded protein is CASSLAGSGETQYF.